This TCR beta chain stems from a study of OX40 agonist ivuxolimab in advanced cancers. Background on the study: Patient treatment consisted of intravenous ivuxolimab administration every 2 weeks at 0.01 to 10 mg/kg. Of the participants, approximately 38% had some prior anti-PD-1, anti-PD-L1 or anti-CTLA-4 therapy, which was allowed. Notes on the study in general: CD8+ T cells (on average) carried more expanded clones than CD4+ T cells.

In regard to this clone: The antigen is unknown.

Some clones are missing from TCRdb's copy, which holds only in-frame ones; the method was immunoSEQ multiplex PCR. The sample has fewer than 30,000 clones; around 90% are singletons. Samples of blood were obtained at baseline, on cycle 4 day 1, and on cycle 7 day 1. The receptor was derived from an adult with an advanced solid tumor such as melanoma, head and neck, liver or kidney cancer. The material was CD4+ or CD8+ T cells sorted from blood, obtained in a trial of the OX40 agonist ivuxolimab.

The CDR3 here is CASSQDGAGNTIYF. The DNA of the CDR3 is TGTGCCAGCAGCCAAGATGGGGCGGGAAACACCATATATTTT. The chain joins TRBV4-2 to TRBJ1-3, with D possibly being TRBD1 (5 bases). Germline CDR1 and CDR2: LGHNA and YNFKEQ. The CDR3 sequence is 14 residues long. Trimming took 0 bases from V and 4 from J, leaving 7 bases between them.